The entry below describes one TCR beta chain. Its cognate antigen is unknown. Per the germline V gene, CDR1 is SGDLS and CDR2 is YYNGEE. This CDR3 region has 10 residues. The investigators reverse transcribed all of the isolated RNA, so they sequenced expressed TCRB transcripts. Naive, central memory and regulatory T cell samples yielded around 3.4 million reads on average. Profiled with immunoSEQ multiplex PCR; TCRdb holds only in-frame clones, not every one. The table shows hundreds of thousands of clones, with about a tenth occurring only once. These data originate in a study of beta chain features in type 1 diabetes. Points from the study as a whole: Unsettled here was the matter of whether HLA type influences TCRB rearrangement. For Type 1 diabetes patients, all four CD4+ subsets carried TCRB CDR3s that were moderately but significantly shorter. PCR might favor shorter templates, but any such skew would affect patients and controls equally.

This TCR came from a man under 40 with type 1 diabetes. Material for sequencing was naive CD4+ T cells from blood. This sequence joins TRBV9 and TRBJ2-5; D unclear. The J call may be incorrect, as the DNA end agrees better with TRBJ2-7. The CDR3 here is CASSVGEQYF. CDR3 nucleotide sequence: TGTGCCAGCAGCGTAGGCGAGCAGTACTTC.